This is a list of T cell receptor beta chains from one sample in a study of shared clonotypes between healthy human individuals. The method was immunoSEQ multiplex PCR; TCRdb's version includes in-frame clones alone and lacks a portion of them. The sample holds 600,000 or so clones, 95% seen once. Sequenced input: naive CD8+ T cells sorted from blood. The receptors were sampled from a woman younger than 45 in good health. Each CDR3 is given with its conserved first and last residue. A D gene is named only where the DNA matches it firmly. A row's size may be missing; if present it is once, few, many or a size class.

D: NA
V: TRBV11-3
size: NA
J: TRBJ2-1
DNA: TGTGCCAGCAGCTTAGGGGGGAGCAGGAATGAGCAGTTCTTC
CDR3: CASSLGGSRNEQFF

D: TRBD2
V: TRBV27
size: NA
J: TRBJ2-7
DNA: TGTGCCAGCAGTCCCCGGGGGGCCTACGAGCAGTACTTC
CDR3: CASSPRGAYEQYF

D: TRBD2
V: TRBV27
size: NA
J: TRBJ2-1
DNA: TGTGCCAGCGGGACTAGCGGCTACAATGAGCAGTTCTTC
CDR3: CASGTSGYNEQFF

D: NA
V: TRBV2
size: NA
J: TRBJ2-2
DNA: TGTGCCAGCAGTGAAATCTCGATGGGGCAGTTTAGGAACCCGGGGGAGCTGTTTTTT
CDR3: CASSEISMGQFRNPGELFF

D: TRBD2
V: TRBV29-1
size: NA
J: TRBJ2-1
DNA: TGCAGCGTGCGGGAGGGTAGGAATGAGCAGTTCTTC
CDR3: CSVREGRNEQFF

D: NA
V: TRBV4-1
size: few
J: TRBJ2-2
DNA: TGCGCCAGCAGCCACCTGGACGGGGAGCTGTTTTTT
CDR3: CASSHLDGELFF

D: NA
V: TRBV21-1
size: NA
J: TRBJ2-3
DNA: TGTGCCAGCACCCCCCGAGGACAGCCACCAGATACGCAGTATTTT
CDR3: CASTPRGQPPDTQYF

D: NA
V: TRBV27
size: NA
J: TRBJ1-1
DNA: TGTGCCAGCCACCTCATTGGAGGGACTGAAGCTTTCTTT
CDR3: CASHLIGGTEAFF

D: NA
V: TRBV23-1
size: NA
J: TRBJ1-2
DNA: TGCGCCAGCAGTCGGGCAGTCGGGTTGTTACATGGCTACACCTTC
CDR3: CASSRAVGLLHGYTF

D: NA
V: TRBV19
size: NA
J: TRBJ1-2
DNA: TGTGCCAGTAGCCCCTATTTGTCAGGAGACCATCAATTCTATGGCTACACCTTC
CDR3: CASSPYLSGDHQFYGYTF

D: NA
V: TRBV6-1
size: once
J: TRBJ1-3
DNA: TGTGCCAGCAGTGAATTCCCGGGACCGAGCTCTGGAAACACCATATATTTT
CDR3: CASSEFPGPSSGNTIYF

D: NA
V: TRBV28
size: NA
J: TRBJ2-2
DNA: TGTGCCAGCAGCAAAAAAGGGGGCACCGGGGAGCTGTTTTTT
CDR3: CASSKKGGTGELFF

D: TRBD2
V: TRBV13
size: once
J: TRBJ2-5
DNA: TGTGCCAGCAGCTTGCGGCTAGCGGGAGAGACCCAGTACTTC
CDR3: CASSLRLAGETQYF

D: NA
V: TRBV28
size: NA
J: TRBJ2-7
DNA: TGTGCCAGCGGGGTTAGCGGCGCCTACGAGCAGTACTTC
CDR3: CASGVSGAYEQYF

D: NA
V: TRBV4-1
size: NA
J: TRBJ1-1
DNA: TGCGCCAGCAGCCAAGTGGGGGAAGGGGAAGAAGCTTTCTTT
CDR3: CASSQVGEGEEAFF

D: TRBD1
V: TRBV5-1
size: NA
J: TRBJ2-7
DNA: TGCGCCAGCGGAGGGACAGGGGTTTATGGAGAGCAGTACTTC
CDR3: CASGGTGVYGEQYF

D: NA
V: TRBV5-1
size: few
J: TRBJ2-4
DNA: TGCGCCAGCACTCCGGACGAAAAAAACATTCAGTACTTC
CDR3: CASTPDEKNIQYF

D: NA
V: TRBV19
size: NA
J: TRBJ1-1
DNA: TGTGCCAGTAGTATTACAGAAAACACTGAAGCTTTCTTT
CDR3: CASSITENTEAFF

D: NA
V: TRBV7-6
size: NA
J: TRBJ2-7
DNA: TGTGCCAGCAGCTTAGGGGAATCCTACGAGCAGTACTTC
CDR3: CASSLGESYEQYF

D: NA
V: TRBV2
size: NA
J: TRBJ1-2
DNA: TGTGCCAGCATCGCCCCGGGGGCCTCTGGCTACACCTTC
CDR3: CASIAPGASGYTF

D: NA
V: TRBV30
size: NA
J: TRBJ2-3
DNA: TGTGCCGGGATGGCTCGATATACGCAGTATTTT
CDR3: CAGMARYTQYF

D: TRBD2
V: TRBV7-9
size: NA
J: TRBJ2-7
DNA: TGTGCCAGCAGGGCCACTAGCGGGATAAACGAGCAGTACTTC
CDR3: CASRATSGINEQYF

D: NA
V: TRBV2
size: NA
J: TRBJ1-2
DNA: TGTGCCAGCAGTGAACAGGGACTCTATGGCTACACCTTC
CDR3: CASSEQGLYGYTF

D: TRBD1
V: TRBV29-1
size: NA
J: TRBJ2-7
DNA: TGCAGCGTTCCTGGGGACAGTTATGGCGAGCAGTACTTC
CDR3: CSVPGDSYGEQYF

D: TRBD1
V: TRBV19
size: NA
J: TRBJ2-7
DNA: TGTGCCAGTAGTATCTCCTTGGGACAGGGGGCCGAGGAGCAGTACTTC
CDR3: CASSISLGQGAEEQYF

D: NA
V: TRBV9
size: NA
J: TRBJ2-7
DNA: TGTGCCAGCAGCGTAGCCTACGAGCAGTACTTC
CDR3: CASSVAYEQYF

D: TRBD2
V: TRBV5-1
size: NA
J: TRBJ2-3
DNA: TGCGCCAGCAGCTTGGGGACTAGCGGTAGCACAGATACGCAGTATTTT
CDR3: CASSLGTSGSTDTQYF

D: NA
V: TRBV5-6
size: NA
J: TRBJ2-7
DNA: TGTGCCAGCAACGGGCCGGACTCATACGAGCAGTACTTC
CDR3: CASNGPDSYEQYF

D: NA
V: TRBV10-1
size: NA
J: TRBJ2-1
DNA: TGCGCCAGCAGTGACGGGGACCCCGCGACCTACAATGAGCAGTTCTTC
CDR3: CASSDGDPATYNEQFF

D: TRBD2
V: TRBV2
size: NA
J: TRBJ2-5
DNA: TGTGCCAGCCTTCTCGAGGGAGGGCCGGGCCAAGAGACCCAGTACTTC
CDR3: CASLLEGGPGQETQYF

D: TRBD2
V: TRBV5-4
size: NA
J: TRBJ2-1
DNA: TGTGCCAGCAGCCCCCCCGGTAGCGGGACGCCAAATGAGCAGTTCTTC
CDR3: CASSPPGSGTPNEQFF

D: NA
V: TRBV15
size: NA
J: TRBJ2-7
DNA: TGTGCCACCAGCAGAGATCAGGGGGCGGGGGTCTACGAGCAGTACTTC
CDR3: CATSRDQGAGVYEQYF

D: TRBD2
V: TRBV2
size: once
J: TRBJ2-1
DNA: TGTGCCAGCACCGAAGGCGGGGAGGGAGTAATAGAGCAGTTCTTC
CDR3: CASTEGGEGVIEQFF

D: TRBD2
V: TRBV27
size: NA
J: TRBJ2-1
DNA: TGTGCCAGCAGTGTTACCGGGACTAGCGGAACCAATGAGCAGTTCTTC
CDR3: CASSVTGTSGTNEQFF

D: NA
V: TRBV4-2
size: NA
J: TRBJ2-2
DNA: TGTGCCAGCAGCCAAGCGTGGTCAGGGGACACCGGGGAGCTGTTTTTT
CDR3: CASSQAWSGDTGELFF

D: NA
V: TRBV4-1
size: NA
J: TRBJ1-1
DNA: TGCGCCAGCAGCCCAATCTCCTCTGGACGGATGAACACTGAAGCTTTCTTT
CDR3: CASSPISSGRMNTEAFF

D: NA
V: TRBV10-3
size: NA
J: TRBJ2-5
DNA: TGTGCCATCGGGTCTGGCAGCCAAGAGACCCAGTACTTC
CDR3: CAIGSGSQETQYF

D: NA
V: TRBV5-6
size: NA
J: TRBJ2-7
DNA: TGTGCCAGCAGCTTGGCCGTTGCCGGAGCCTACGAGCAGTACTTC
CDR3: CASSLAVAGAYEQYF

D: TRBD2
V: TRBV4-1
size: NA
J: TRBJ2-1
DNA: TGCGCCAGCAGCCACCCTAGCGGGATTTACAATGAGCAGTTCTTC
CDR3: CASSHPSGIYNEQFF

D: NA
V: TRBV5-1
size: NA
J: TRBJ1-1
DNA: TGCGCCAGCAGTGAAGAAATGAACACTGAAGCTTTCTTT
CDR3: CASSEEMNTEAFF

D: NA
V: TRBV19
size: NA
J: TRBJ1-3
DNA: TGTGCCAGTAGCCCAGACAGTCCCGCGGAGAACACCATATATTTT
CDR3: CASSPDSPAENTIYF

D: NA
V: TRBV27
size: NA
J: TRBJ1-1
DNA: TGTGCCAGCAGTTTGGGGGGGAGCACTGAAGCTTTCTTT
CDR3: CASSLGGSTEAFF

D: NA
V: TRBV27
size: NA
J: TRBJ2-7
DNA: TGTGCCAGCTCAGATTTCTCCTACGAGCAGTACTTC
CDR3: CASSDFSYEQYF

D: TRBD1
V: TRBV19
size: NA
J: TRBJ2-7
DNA: TGTGCCAGTAGTGGACGGACAGGGTTCGAGCAGTACTTC
CDR3: CASSGRTGFEQYF

D: NA
V: TRBV6-1
size: NA
J: TRBJ2-7
DNA: TGTGCCAGCACGGGATCTAGCGCCTACGAGCAGTACTTC
CDR3: CASTGSSAYEQYF

D: NA
V: TRBV10-3
size: NA
J: TRBJ1-2
DNA: TGTGCCATCAGTGAGTCTGAGTTGGGTATGAAGAACTATGGCTACACCTTC
CDR3: CAISESELGMKNYGYTF

D: NA
V: TRBV23-1
size: NA
J: TRBJ1-1
DNA: TGCGCCAGCACCGTTGTTCAGGGGCGCGGGAACACTGAAGCTTTCTTT
CDR3: CASTVVQGRGNTEAFF

D: NA
V: TRBV6-4
size: NA
J: TRBJ1-5
DNA: TGTGCCAGCACTGGGCGGCGCAACAATCAGCCCCAGCATTTT
CDR3: CASTGRRNNQPQHF

D: NA
V: TRBV15
size: NA
J: TRBJ1-6
DNA: TGTGCCACCAGTGGCGGCAATTCACCCCTCCACTTT
CDR3: CATSGGNSPLHF

D: NA
V: TRBV7-9
size: NA
J: TRBJ2-2
DNA: TGTGCCAGCAGCTTAAGTGCACTGCCTATTCTAGGACCGGCCGGGGAGCTGTTTTTT
CDR3: CASSLSALPILGPAGELFF

D: NA
V: TRBV7-2
size: NA
J: TRBJ2-3
DNA: TGTGCCAGCAGCTTAATGACAGATACGCAGTATTTT
CDR3: CASSLMTDTQYF